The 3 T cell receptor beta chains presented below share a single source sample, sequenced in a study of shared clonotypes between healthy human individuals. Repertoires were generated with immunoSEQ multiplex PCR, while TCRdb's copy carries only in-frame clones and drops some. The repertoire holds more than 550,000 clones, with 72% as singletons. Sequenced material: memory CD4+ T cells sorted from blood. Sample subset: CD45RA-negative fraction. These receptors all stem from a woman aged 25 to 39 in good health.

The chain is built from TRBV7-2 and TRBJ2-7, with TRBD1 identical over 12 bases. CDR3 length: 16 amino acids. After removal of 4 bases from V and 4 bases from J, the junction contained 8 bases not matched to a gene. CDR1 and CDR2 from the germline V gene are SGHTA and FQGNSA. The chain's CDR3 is CASSYSGTGGGYEQYF. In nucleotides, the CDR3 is TGTGCCAGCAGCTACTCCGGGACAGGGGGCGGGTACGAGCAGTACTTC.

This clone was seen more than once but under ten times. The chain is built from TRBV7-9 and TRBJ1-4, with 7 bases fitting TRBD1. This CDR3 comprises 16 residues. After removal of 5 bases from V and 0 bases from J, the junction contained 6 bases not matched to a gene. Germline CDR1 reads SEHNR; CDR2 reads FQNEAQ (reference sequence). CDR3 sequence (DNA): TGTGCCAGCAGCGCCTGGGACAGTGCAACTAATGAAAAACTGTTTTTT. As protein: CASSAWDSATNEKLFF. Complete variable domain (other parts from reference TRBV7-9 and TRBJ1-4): DTGVSQNPRHKITKRGQNVTFRCDPISEHNRLYWYRQTLGQGPEFLTYFQNEAQLEKSRLLSDRFSAERPKGSFSTLEIQRTEQGDSAMYLCASSAWDSATNEKLFFGSGTQLSVL.

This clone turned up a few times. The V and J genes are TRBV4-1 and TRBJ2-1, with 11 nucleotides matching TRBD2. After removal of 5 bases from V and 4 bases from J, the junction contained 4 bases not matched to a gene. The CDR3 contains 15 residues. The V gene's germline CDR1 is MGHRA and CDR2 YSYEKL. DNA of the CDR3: TGCGCCAGCAGCGACCTAGCGGGAGGTTACAATGAGCAGTTCTTC. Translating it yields CASSDLAGGYNEQFF.